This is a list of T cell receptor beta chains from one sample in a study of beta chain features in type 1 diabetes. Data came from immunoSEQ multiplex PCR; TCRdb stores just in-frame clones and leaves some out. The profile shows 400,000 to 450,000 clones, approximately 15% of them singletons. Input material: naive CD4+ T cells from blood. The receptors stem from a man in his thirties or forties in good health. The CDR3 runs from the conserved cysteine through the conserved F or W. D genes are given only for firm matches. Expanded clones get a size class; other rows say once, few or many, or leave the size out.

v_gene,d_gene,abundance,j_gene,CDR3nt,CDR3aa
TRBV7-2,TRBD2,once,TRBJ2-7,TGTGCCAGCAGCTTAGAATCTAGCGGGGGTTTCTACGAGCAGTACTTC,CASSLESSGGFYEQYF
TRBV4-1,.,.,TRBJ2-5,TGCGCCAGCAGCCAAGTGATTGGAGGACGGAGGAGGGAGACCCAGTACTTC,CASSQVIGGRRRETQYF
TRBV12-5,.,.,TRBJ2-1,TGTGCTTCCGGGGTTTACAATGAGCAGTTCTTC,CASGVYNEQFF
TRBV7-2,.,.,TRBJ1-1,TGTGCCAGCAGCCCATCTCGATACACTGAAGCTTTCTTT,CASSPSRYTEAFF
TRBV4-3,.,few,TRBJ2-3,TGCGCCAGCAGCCAAGATACCGGGGGCGCTGGAGATACGCAGTATTTT,CASSQDTGGAGDTQYF
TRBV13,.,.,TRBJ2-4,TGTGCCAGCAGTGAGGGAAACATTCAGTACTTC,CASSEGNIQYF
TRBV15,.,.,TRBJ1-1,TGTGCCACCAGCACCCCTCCGTGGGGGTTGACTGAAGCTTTCTTT,CATSTPPWGLTEAFF
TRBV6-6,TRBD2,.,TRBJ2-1,TGTGCCAGCAGTTCCCCGGGACTAGCGGGAGGTGAGCAGTTCTTC,CASSSPGLAGGEQFF
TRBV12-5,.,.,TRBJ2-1,TGTGCTAGTGGCCAAAGGACAGCGTACAATGAGCAGTTCTTC,CASGQRTAYNEQFF
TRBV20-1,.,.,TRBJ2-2,TGCAGTGCCCGGACAGCCGGGGAGCTGTTTTTT,CSARTAGELFF
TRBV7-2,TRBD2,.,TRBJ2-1,TGTGCCAGCAGCTTTGTTCTAGCGGGGGGCGGCAATGAGCAGTTCTTC,CASSFVLAGGGNEQFF
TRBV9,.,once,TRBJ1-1,TGTGCCAGCAGCGTAGTTGGGGGGGTCACTGAAGCTTTCTTT,CASSVVGGVTEAFF
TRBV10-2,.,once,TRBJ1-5,TGCGCCAGCAGTGAGTCCGAGTATCAGCCCCAGCATTTT,CASSESEYQPQHF
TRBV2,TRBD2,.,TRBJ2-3,TGTGCCAGCAGTGCACTAGCGGGGAGGGAAGATACGCAGTATTTT,CASSALAGREDTQYF
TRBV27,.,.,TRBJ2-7,TGTGCCAGCAGTTTAAGGTCAGGCTCGTGGCAGTACTTC,CASSLRSGSWQYF
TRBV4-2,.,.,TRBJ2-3,TGTGCCAGCAGCCAAGAAAGCAGTAGCACAGATACGCAGTATTTT,CASSQESSSTDTQYF
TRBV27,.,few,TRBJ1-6,TGTGCCAGCAGTATGCGCTCCTATAATTCACCCCTCCACTTT,CASSMRSYNSPLHF
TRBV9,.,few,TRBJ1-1,TGTGCCAGCAGCGTGACAGGTGGTTACACTGAAGCTTTCTTT,CASSVTGGYTEAFF
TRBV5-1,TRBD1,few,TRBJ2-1,TGCGCCAGCAGCGTGATGTCACAGGGGGCGAGGAACAATGAGCAGTTCTTC,CASSVMSQGARNNEQFF
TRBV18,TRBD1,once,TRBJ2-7,TGTGCCAGCTCACCAGGTCCGACAGGGCACTACGAGCAGTACTTC,CASSPGPTGHYEQYF
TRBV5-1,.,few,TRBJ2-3,TGCGCCAGCAGCTTGGATCAGACCACAGATACGCAGTATTTT,CASSLDQTTDTQYF
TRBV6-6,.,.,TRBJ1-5,TGTGCCATCGGGCCAGGGCTGGATCAGCCCCAGCATTTT,CAIGPGLDQPQHF
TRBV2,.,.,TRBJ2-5,TGTGCCAGCAGTGGGGTGGAGCAAGAGACCCAGTACTTC,CASSGVEQETQYF
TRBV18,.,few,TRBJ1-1,TGTGCCAGCTCACCGCGAGAAGTCACTGAAGCTTTCTTT,CASSPREVTEAFF